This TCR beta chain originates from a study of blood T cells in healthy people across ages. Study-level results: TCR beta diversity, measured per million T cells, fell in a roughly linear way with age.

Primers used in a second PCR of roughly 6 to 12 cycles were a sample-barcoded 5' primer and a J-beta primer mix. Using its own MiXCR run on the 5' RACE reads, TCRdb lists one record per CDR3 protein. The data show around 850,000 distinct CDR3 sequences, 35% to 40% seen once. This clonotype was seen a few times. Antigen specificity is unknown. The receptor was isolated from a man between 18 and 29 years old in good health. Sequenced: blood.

CDR3 bases: TGCGCCAGCAGCCAAGGAAGCGGGGGACCGAATGAGCAGTTCTTC. It yields the protein CASSQGSGGPNEQFF. The chain combines TRBV4-3 with TRBJ2-1, with 8 bases lining up with TRBD2. The CDR3 sequence is 15 residues long. The V gene end was trimmed by 1 base and the J gene end by 7 bases; junction bases not matched to a gene: 6. CDR1 LGHNA and CDR2 YSLEER come from the germline V gene.